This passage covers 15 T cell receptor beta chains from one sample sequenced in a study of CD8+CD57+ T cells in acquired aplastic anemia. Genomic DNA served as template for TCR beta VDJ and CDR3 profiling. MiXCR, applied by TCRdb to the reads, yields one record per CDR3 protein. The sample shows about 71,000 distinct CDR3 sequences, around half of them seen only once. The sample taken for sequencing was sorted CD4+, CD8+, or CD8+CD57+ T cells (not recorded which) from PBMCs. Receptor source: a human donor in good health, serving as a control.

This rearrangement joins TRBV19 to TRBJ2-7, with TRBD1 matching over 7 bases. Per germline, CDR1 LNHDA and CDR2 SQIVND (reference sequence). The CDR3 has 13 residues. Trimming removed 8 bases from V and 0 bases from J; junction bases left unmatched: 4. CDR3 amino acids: CASGQANSYEQYF. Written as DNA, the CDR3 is TGTGCCAGTGGACAGGCAAACTCCTACGAGCAGTACTTC.

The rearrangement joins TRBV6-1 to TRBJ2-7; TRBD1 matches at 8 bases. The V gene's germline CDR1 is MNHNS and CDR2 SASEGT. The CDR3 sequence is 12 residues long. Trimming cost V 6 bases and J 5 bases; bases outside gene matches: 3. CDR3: CASRGQGHEQYF. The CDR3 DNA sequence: TGTGCCAGCAGAGGACAGGGACACGAGCAGTACTTC.

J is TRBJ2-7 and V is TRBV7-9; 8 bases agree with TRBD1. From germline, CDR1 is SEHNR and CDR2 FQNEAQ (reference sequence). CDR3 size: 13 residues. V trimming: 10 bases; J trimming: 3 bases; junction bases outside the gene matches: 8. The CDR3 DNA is TGTGCCACAACCGGGACAGGAGTCTACGAGCAGTACTTC. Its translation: CATTGTGVYEQYF.

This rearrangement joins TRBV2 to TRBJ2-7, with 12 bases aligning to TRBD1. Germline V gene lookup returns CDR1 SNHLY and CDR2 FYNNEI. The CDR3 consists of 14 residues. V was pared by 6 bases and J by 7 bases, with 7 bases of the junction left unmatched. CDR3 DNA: TGTGCCAGCAGGCAGGGACAGGGGGCTTGGGAGCAGTACTTC. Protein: CASRQGQGAWEQYF.

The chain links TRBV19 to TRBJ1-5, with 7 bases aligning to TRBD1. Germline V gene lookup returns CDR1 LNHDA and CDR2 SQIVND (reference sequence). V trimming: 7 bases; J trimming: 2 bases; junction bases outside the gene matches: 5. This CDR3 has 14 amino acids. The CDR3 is CASTPGGGNQPQHF. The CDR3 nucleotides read TGTGCCAGTACCCCAGGGGGTGGCAATCAGCCCCAGCATTTT.

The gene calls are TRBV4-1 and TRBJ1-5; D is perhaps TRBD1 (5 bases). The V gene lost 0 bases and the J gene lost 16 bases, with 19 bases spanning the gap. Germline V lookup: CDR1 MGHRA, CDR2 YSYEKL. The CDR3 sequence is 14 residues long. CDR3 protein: CASSQEEERGLLHF. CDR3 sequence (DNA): TGCGCCAGCAGCCAAGAGGAGGAGAGGGGCTTGTTACATTTT.

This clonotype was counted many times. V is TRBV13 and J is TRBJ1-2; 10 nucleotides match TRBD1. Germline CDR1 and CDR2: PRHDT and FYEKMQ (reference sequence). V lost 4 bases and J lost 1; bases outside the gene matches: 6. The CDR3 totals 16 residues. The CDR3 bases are TGTGCCAGCAGCTACTCCTGGGACAGGGGTAACTATGGCTACACCTTC. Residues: CASSYSWDRGNYGYTF.

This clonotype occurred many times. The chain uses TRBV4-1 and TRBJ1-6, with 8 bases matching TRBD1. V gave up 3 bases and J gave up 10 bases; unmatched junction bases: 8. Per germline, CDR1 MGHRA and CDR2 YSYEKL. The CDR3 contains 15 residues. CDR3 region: CASSQNRGSNSPLHF. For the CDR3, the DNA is TGCGCCAGCAGCCAGAACAGGGGGTCTAACTCACCCCTCCACTTT.

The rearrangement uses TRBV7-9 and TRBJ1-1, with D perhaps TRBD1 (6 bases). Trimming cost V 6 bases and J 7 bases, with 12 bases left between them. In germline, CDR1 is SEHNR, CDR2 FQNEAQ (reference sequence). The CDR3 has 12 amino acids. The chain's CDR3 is CASRRGQREAFF. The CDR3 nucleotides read TGTGCCAGCAGACGAGGACAGCGTGAAGCTTTCTTT.

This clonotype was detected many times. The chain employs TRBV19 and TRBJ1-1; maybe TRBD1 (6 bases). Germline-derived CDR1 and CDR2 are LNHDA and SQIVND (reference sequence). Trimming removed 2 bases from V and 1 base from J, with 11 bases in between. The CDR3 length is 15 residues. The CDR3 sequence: CASSIWARGNTEAFF. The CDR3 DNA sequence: TGTGCCAGTAGTATATGGGCCAGGGGGAACACTGAAGCTTTCTTT.

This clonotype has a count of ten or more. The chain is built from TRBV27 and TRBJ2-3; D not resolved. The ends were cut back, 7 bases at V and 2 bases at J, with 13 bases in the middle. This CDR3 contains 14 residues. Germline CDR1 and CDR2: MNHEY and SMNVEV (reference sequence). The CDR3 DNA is TGTGCCAGCATTGGGCTAGACGACACAGATACGCAGTATTTT. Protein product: CASIGLDDTDTQYF.

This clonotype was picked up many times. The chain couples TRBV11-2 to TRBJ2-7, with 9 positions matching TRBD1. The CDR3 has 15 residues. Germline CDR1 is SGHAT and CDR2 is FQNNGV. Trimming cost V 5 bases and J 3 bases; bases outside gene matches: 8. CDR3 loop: CASSPWGQGYYEQYF. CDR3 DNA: TGTGCCAGCAGCCCATGGGGACAGGGATACTACGAGCAGTACTTC.

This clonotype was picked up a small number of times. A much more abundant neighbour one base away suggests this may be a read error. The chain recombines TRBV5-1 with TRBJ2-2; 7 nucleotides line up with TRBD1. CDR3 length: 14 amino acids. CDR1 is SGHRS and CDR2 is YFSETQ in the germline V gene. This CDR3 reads CASEPGQNTEELFF. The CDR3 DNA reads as TGCGCCAGCGAGCCGGGACAGAACACCGAGGAGCTGTTTTTT.

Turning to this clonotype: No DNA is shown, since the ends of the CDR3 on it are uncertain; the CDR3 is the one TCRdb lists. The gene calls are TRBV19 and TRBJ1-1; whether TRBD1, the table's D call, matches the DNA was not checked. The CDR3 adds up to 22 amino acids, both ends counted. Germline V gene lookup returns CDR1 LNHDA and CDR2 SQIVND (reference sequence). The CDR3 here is CASSKVGFSYEQYFGPGTEAFF.

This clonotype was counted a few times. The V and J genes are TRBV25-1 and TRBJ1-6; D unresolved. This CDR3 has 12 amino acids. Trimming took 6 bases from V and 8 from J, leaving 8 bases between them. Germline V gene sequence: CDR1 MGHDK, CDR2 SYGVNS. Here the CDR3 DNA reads TGTGCCAGCAGGGCTCCAGATTCACCCCTCCACTTT. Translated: CASRAPDSPLHF.